This section outlines one T cell receptor (beta chain) sequence together with its context. The antigen remains unidentified. These data originate in a study of T cell responses to AZD1222 COVID-19 vaccine. Points from the study as a whole: Two AZD1222 administrations were followed by greater Spike-specific TCR breadth and depth. Distributed over spike, vaccine-associated CD4 TCRs predominated at 160-218 and 743-854. Baseline seropositivity characterized only six AZD1222 recipients. Donors were chiefly white British, with a greater number of females, and clonal diversity was perhaps underestimated.

Trimming removed 3 bases at V and 2 bases at J, with 13 bases between. This CDR3 has 15 residues. CDR1 and CDR2 from the germline V gene are LGHNT and FRNRAP. Libraries were prepared by immunoSEQ multiplex PCR; TCRdb keeps only in-frame clonotypes and omits some of them. The table records tens of thousands of clones, 65% to 85% of them present only once. The source was peripheral blood, collected on day 0 of MenACWY control vaccination. The V call is TRBV12-5, the J call TRBJ1-2; D is unclear. The clonotype comes from an adult in good health. The CDR3 sequence is CASGFRSGGNYGYTF. CDR3 nucleotides: TGTGCTAGTGGTTTCCGGTCCGGCGGCAACTATGGCTACACCTTC. Complete variable domain (other parts from reference TRBV12-5 and TRBJ1-2): DARVTQTPRHKVTEMGQEVTMRCQPILGHNTVFWYRQTMMQGLELLAYFRNRAPLDDSGMPKDRFSAEMPDATLATLKIQPSEPRDSAVYFCASGFRSGGNYGYTFGSGTRLTVV.